The text below deals with one TCR beta chain. These data are taken from a study of cytomegalovirus exposure and HLA in healthy donors. Generated by immunoSEQ multiplex PCR, the TCRdb table keeps only in-frame clones and is missing some. The sample shows 150,000 to 180,000 clones, 86% of them seen only once. V was trimmed by 1 base and J by 3 bases, leaving 6 bases between them. Looked up from germline, CDR1 is MNHNS and CDR2 is SASEGT. This CDR3 is 13 amino acids long. The source material was PBMCs. The chain carries TRBV6-1 and TRBJ1-2; D not certain. The receptor was isolated from a man younger than 30 in good health and CMV-seropositive. The CDR3 nucleotides are TGTGCCAGCAGTGAAGGTGGGCACTATGGCTACACCTTC. Translating it yields CASSEGGHYGYTF.